This T cell receptor beta chain stems from a study of neurological immune-mediated disorders. This clonotype came up many times. The CDR3 is 14 residues long. CDR1 LGHNA and CDR2 YNFKEQ come from the germline V gene. V shed 2 bases, J shed 8 bases, and the junction held 6 bases outside the gene matches. The making of cDNA relied on 5'RACE with 10-nucleotide random UMIs. One entry per CDR3 protein results from TCRdb running MiXCR on the 5' RACE reads. Here the sample spans more than 50,000 distinct CDR3 sequences, around 5.2% being singletons. The specimen was PBMCs. The chain joins TRBV4-2 to TRBJ2-1; 7 bases match TRBD2. The source is a woman aged 25 to 39 with multiple sclerosis. In DNA form, the CDR3 reads TGTGCCAGCAGCCAATCCGGACTAGTCCATGAGCAGTTCTTC. It yields the protein CASSQSGLVHEQFF.